The rows below give T cell receptor beta chains drawn from one sample of a study of T cell responses to AZD1222 COVID-19 vaccine. Clones were sequenced by immunoSEQ multiplex PCR, and TCRdb holds only the in-frame ones, with some missing. The table lists some 140,000 clones, about 92% of them singletons. Sequencing was performed on peripheral blood, taken on day 0 of AZD1222 vaccination. The receptors here all came from an adult in good health. Each CDR3 is given with its conserved first and last residue. The D gene is left open where the match is weak. Some rows have no size entry. The others give once, few or many, or a class for an expanded clone.

clone_size: NA; j_call: TRBJ2-7; v_call: TRBV5-6; d_call: NA; cdr3_aa: CASSSLGAGLNEQYF; cdr3_nt: TGTGCCAGCAGTTCCTTAGGGGCAGGGCTCAACGAGCAGTACTTC
clone_size: NA; j_call: TRBJ1-3; v_call: TRBV4-1; d_call: NA; cdr3_aa: CASSQAADLSGNTIYF; cdr3_nt: TGCGCCAGCAGCCAAGCGGCGGATCTCTCTGGAAACACCATATATTTT
clone_size: NA; j_call: TRBJ2-2; v_call: TRBV7-2; d_call: NA; cdr3_aa: CASSLEGRPFDGELFF; cdr3_nt: TGTGCCAGCAGCTTAGAGGGTCGGCCGTTCGACGGGGAGCTGTTTTTT
clone_size: NA; j_call: TRBJ2-7; v_call: TRBV7-2; d_call: NA; cdr3_aa: CASSLATASRGPPYEQYF; cdr3_nt: TGTGCCAGCAGCTTAGCCACAGCATCCCGGGGTCCACCTTACGAGCAGTACTTC
clone_size: NA; j_call: TRBJ1-1; v_call: TRBV7-2; d_call: NA; cdr3_aa: CASSLGLQVHTEAFF; cdr3_nt: TGTGCCAGCAGCTTAGGTTTACAGGTCCACACTGAAGCTTTCTTT
clone_size: NA; j_call: TRBJ1-5; v_call: TRBV4-1; d_call: NA; cdr3_aa: CASSQLPGNQPQHF; cdr3_nt: TGCGCCAGCAGCCAACTTCCGGGAAACCAGCCCCAGCATTTT
clone_size: NA; j_call: TRBJ1-3; v_call: TRBV6-5; d_call: NA; cdr3_aa: CASRGPSQSGNTIYF; cdr3_nt: TGTGCCAGCAGGGGACCCTCGCAATCTGGAAACACCATATATTTT
clone_size: NA; j_call: TRBJ2-1; v_call: TRBV7-8; d_call: TRBD1; cdr3_aa: CASSYLRDRLTYNEQFF; cdr3_nt: TGTGCCAGCAGTTACCTCAGGGACAGGCTGACCTACAATGAGCAGTTCTTC
clone_size: NA; j_call: TRBJ2-3; v_call: TRBV6-5; d_call: NA; cdr3_aa: CASRGSYTDTQYF; cdr3_nt: TGTGCCAGCAGGGGAAGCTACACAGATACGCAGTATTTT
clone_size: NA; j_call: TRBJ2-3; v_call: TRBV6-5; d_call: NA; cdr3_aa: CASSRLADTQYF; cdr3_nt: TGTGCCAGCAGTAGGCTCGCAGATACGCAGTATTTT
clone_size: NA; j_call: TRBJ2-5; v_call: TRBV19; d_call: NA; cdr3_aa: CASSIGGTPQETQYF; cdr3_nt: TGTGCCAGTAGTATTGGAGGAACCCCACAAGAGACCCAGTACTTC
clone_size: NA; j_call: TRBJ2-7; v_call: TRBV5-8; d_call: TRBD2; cdr3_aa: CASSWGGSSGSYEQYF; cdr3_nt: TGTGCCAGCAGCTGGGGTGGATCTAGCGGGTCCTACGAGCAGTACTTC
clone_size: NA; j_call: TRBJ2-2; v_call: TRBV29-1; d_call: NA; cdr3_aa: CSALWLTGELFF; cdr3_nt: TGCAGCGCCCTTTGGCTAACCGGGGAGCTGTTTTTT
clone_size: NA; j_call: TRBJ2-7; v_call: TRBV7-3; d_call: TRBD2; cdr3_aa: CASSLMLAGDYEQYF; cdr3_nt: TGTGCCAGCAGCTTAATGCTAGCGGGAGACTACGAGCAGTACTTC
clone_size: NA; j_call: TRBJ1-1; v_call: TRBV7-9; d_call: NA; cdr3_aa: CASSEDPTEAFF; cdr3_nt: TGTGCCAGCAGCGAGGACCCCACTGAAGCTTTCTTT
clone_size: NA; j_call: TRBJ2-7; v_call: TRBV18; d_call: TRBD2; cdr3_aa: CASSSDSGAVSYEQYF; cdr3_nt: TGTGCCAGCTCATCGGATAGCGGGGCTGTCTCCTACGAGCAGTACTTC
clone_size: NA; j_call: TRBJ2-2; v_call: TRBV6-1; d_call: TRBD1; cdr3_aa: CASSASGTGAPVGTGELFF; cdr3_nt: TGTGCCAGCAGTGCTTCCGGGACAGGGGCCCCAGTAGGCACCGGGGAGCTGTTTTTT
clone_size: NA; j_call: TRBJ2-7; v_call: TRBV20-1; d_call: NA; cdr3_aa: CSSGSSYEQYF; cdr3_nt: TGCAGCTCTGGGAGTTCCTACGAGCAGTACTTC
clone_size: once; j_call: TRBJ1-6; v_call: TRBV10-1; d_call: TRBD1; cdr3_aa: CASSPGQGGSPLHF; cdr3_nt: TGCGCCAGCAGTCCGGGACAGGGCGGTTCACCCCTCCACTTT
clone_size: NA; j_call: TRBJ2-1; v_call: TRBV9; d_call: NA; cdr3_aa: CASSVDPTGSYNEQFF; cdr3_nt: TGTGCCAGCAGCGTAGACCCAACGGGGAGCTACAATGAGCAGTTCTTC
clone_size: NA; j_call: TRBJ2-3; v_call: TRBV6-2/TRBV6-3; d_call: TRBD2; cdr3_aa: CASSYWGSGGGRIRTDTQYF; cdr3_nt: TGTGCCAGCAGTTACTGGGGGAGTGGAGGCGGGAGAATCCGCACAGATACGCAGTATTTT
clone_size: NA; j_call: TRBJ2-2; v_call: TRBV4-1; d_call: NA; cdr3_aa: CASSQGSGKSTGELFF; cdr3_nt: TGCGCCAGCAGCCAAGGAAGTGGTAAAAGTACCGGGGAGCTGTTTTTT
clone_size: NA; j_call: TRBJ1-2; v_call: TRBV6-1; d_call: TRBD1; cdr3_aa: CASSDALRDRAGYTF; cdr3_nt: TGTGCCAGCAGTGACGCCCTCCGGGACAGGGCGGGCTACACCTTC
clone_size: NA; j_call: TRBJ1-6; v_call: TRBV30; d_call: TRBD1; cdr3_aa: CAWSAPPPGTGNSPLHF; cdr3_nt: TGTGCCTGGAGTGCCCCGCCGCCCGGGACAGGCAATTCACCCCTCCACTTT
clone_size: NA; j_call: TRBJ1-5; v_call: TRBV6-1; d_call: TRBD1; cdr3_aa: CASSDTGGLNQPQHF; cdr3_nt: TGTGCCAGCAGTGATACAGGGGGACTCAATCAGCCCCAGCATTTT
clone_size: NA; j_call: TRBJ2-7; v_call: TRBV3-1/TRBV3-2; d_call: NA; cdr3_aa: CASSPPGLSEQYF; cdr3_nt: TGTGCCAGCAGCCCCCCTGGACTATCCGAGCAGTACTTC
clone_size: NA; j_call: TRBJ1-5; v_call: TRBV19; d_call: TRBD1; cdr3_aa: CASSILGGTGDQPQHF; cdr3_nt: TGTGCCAGTAGTATATTGGGTGGAACAGGGGATCAGCCCCAGCATTTT
clone_size: NA; j_call: TRBJ1-5; v_call: TRBV20-1; d_call: NA; cdr3_aa: CSASLGSLVQPQHF; cdr3_nt: TGCAGTGCTAGTCTGGGGAGTCTGGTTCAGCCCCAGCATTTT
clone_size: NA; j_call: TRBJ1-4; v_call: TRBV18; d_call: NA; cdr3_aa: CASSPGDEKLFF; cdr3_nt: TGTGCCAGCTCACCAGGGGATGAAAAACTGTTTTTT
clone_size: NA; j_call: TRBJ1-2; v_call: TRBV5-1; d_call: NA; cdr3_aa: CASSLGGNGYTF; cdr3_nt: TGCGCCAGCAGCTTGGGAGGAAATGGCTACACCTTC
clone_size: NA; j_call: TRBJ1-2; v_call: TRBV19; d_call: NA; cdr3_aa: CASSIGARGDLLTANYGYTF; cdr3_nt: TGTGCCAGTAGTATAGGGGCCCGGGGAGACCTACTAACAGCTAACTATGGCTACACCTTC